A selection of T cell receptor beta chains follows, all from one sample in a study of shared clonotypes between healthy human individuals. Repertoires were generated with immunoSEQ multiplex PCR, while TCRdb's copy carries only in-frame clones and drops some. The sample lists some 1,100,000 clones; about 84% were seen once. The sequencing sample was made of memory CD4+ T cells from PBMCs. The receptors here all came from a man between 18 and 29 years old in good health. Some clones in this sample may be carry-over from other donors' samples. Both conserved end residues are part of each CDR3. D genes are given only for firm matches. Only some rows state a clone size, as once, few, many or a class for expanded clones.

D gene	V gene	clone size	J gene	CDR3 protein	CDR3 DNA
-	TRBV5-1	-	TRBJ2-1	CASSRGHRALAANEQFF	TGCGCCAGCAGTCGAGGACACAGGGCATTGGCGGCCAATGAGCAGTTCTTC
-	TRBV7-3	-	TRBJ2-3	CASSLTGTPGTQYF	TGTGCCAGCAGCTTAACGGGGACCCCGGGTACGCAGTATTTT
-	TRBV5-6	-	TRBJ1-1	CASSLRDEAFF	TGTGCCAGCAGCTTGAGGGATGAAGCTTTCTTT
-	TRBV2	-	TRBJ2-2	CASSARGVTGELFF	TGTGCCAGCAGTGCGAGGGGGGTGACCGGGGAGCTGTTTTTT
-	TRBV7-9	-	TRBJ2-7	CASSSRPGEQYF	TGTGCCAGCAGCTCCCGACCTGGAGAGCAGTACTTC
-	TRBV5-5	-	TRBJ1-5	CASSSSRERPLYSNQPQHF	TGTGCCAGCAGCTCATCTCGGGAACGGCCTCTATATAGCAATCAGCCCCAGCATTTT
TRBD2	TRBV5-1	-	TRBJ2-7	CASSSRGSIYYEQYF	TGCGCCAGCAGCTCGCGGGGGTCAATCTACTACGAGCAGTACTTC
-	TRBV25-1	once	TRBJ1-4	CASTTPLQPPEKLFF	TGTGCCAGCACTACCCCGTTGCAGCCGCCAGAAAAACTGTTTTTT
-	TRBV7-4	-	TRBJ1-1	CASSSGEVGVKAFF	TGTGCCAGCAGCTCGGGGGAGGTTGGGGTCAAAGCTTTCTTT
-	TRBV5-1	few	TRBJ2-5	CASSSGGSGAETQYF	TGCGCCAGCAGCTCCGGAGGCAGCGGTGCGGAGACCCAGTACTTC
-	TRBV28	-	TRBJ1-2	CASMDTLGGYTF	TGTGCCAGCATGGACACCCTCGGTGGCTACACCTTC
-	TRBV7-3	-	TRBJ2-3	CASSLNPLTTDTQYF	TGTGCCAGCAGCTTAAACCCCCTTACCACAGATACGCAGTATTTT
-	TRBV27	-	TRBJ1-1	CASSFVGRARRGNTEAFF	TGTGCCAGCAGTTTCGTTGGCCGAGCGAGGAGGGGGAACACTGAAGCTTTCTTT
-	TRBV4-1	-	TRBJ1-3	CASGPLGGVIAGNTIYF	TGCGCCAGCGGTCCTTTAGGAGGGGTGATTGCTGGAAACACCATATATTTT
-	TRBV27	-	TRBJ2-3	CASSLRVLADTQYF	TGTGCCAGCAGTTTGAGGGTTCTGGCAGATACGCAGTATTTT
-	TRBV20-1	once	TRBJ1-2	CSAKYRDGYTF	TGCAGTGCAAAATACAGGGATGGCTACACCTTC
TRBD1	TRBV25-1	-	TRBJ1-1	CASSADRGQFTEAFF	TGTGCCAGCAGTGCAGACAGGGGGCAATTCACTGAAGCTTTCTTT
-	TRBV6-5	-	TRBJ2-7	CASTRTGPFYEQYF	TGTGCCAGCACCAGAACAGGACCGTTCTACGAGCAGTACTTC
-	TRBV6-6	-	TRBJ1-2	CASSYSRDGGKGYTF	TGTGCCAGCAGTTACTCGAGGGACGGCGGTAAGGGCTACACCTTC
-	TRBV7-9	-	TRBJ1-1	CASSFANTEAFF	TGTGCCAGCAGCTTCGCGAACACTGAAGCTTTCTTT
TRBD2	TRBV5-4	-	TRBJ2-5	CASSFASGELQETQYF	TGTGCCAGCAGCTTCGCTAGCGGGGAGCTCCAAGAGACCCAGTACTTC
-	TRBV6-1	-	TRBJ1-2	CASSEREGYGYTF	TGTGCCAGCAGTGAACGGGAAGGCTATGGCTACACCTTC
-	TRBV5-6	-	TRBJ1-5	CASSLRRGGSQPQHF	TGTGCCAGCAGCTTGCGTAGGGGGGGTAGTCAGCCCCAGCATTTT
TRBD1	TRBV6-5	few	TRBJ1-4	CASSRRQGTNEKLFF	TGTGCCAGCAGTAGACGACAGGGGACTAATGAAAAACTGTTTTTT
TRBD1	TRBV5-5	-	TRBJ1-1	CASSLVETGRSEAFF	TGTGCCAGCAGCTTGGTGGAGACAGGGAGGAGTGAAGCTTTCTTT
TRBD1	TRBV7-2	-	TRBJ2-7	CASRTGGSYEQYF	TGTGCCAGCAGAACAGGGGGCTCCTACGAGCAGTACTTC
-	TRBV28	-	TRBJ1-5	CASMVVNQPQHF	TGTGCCAGCATGGTGGTTAATCAGCCCCAGCATTTT
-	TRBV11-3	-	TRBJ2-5	CASSLDPYQETQYF	TGTGCCAGCAGCTTAGATCCGTACCAAGAGACCCAGTACTTC
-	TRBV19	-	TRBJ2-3	CASSPDSSTDTQYF	TGTGCCAGTAGTCCTGACTCGAGCACAGATACGCAGTATTTT
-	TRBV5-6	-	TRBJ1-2	CASSLVSGGYGYTF	TGTGCCAGCAGCTTGGTGTCCGGAGGGTATGGCTACACCTTC